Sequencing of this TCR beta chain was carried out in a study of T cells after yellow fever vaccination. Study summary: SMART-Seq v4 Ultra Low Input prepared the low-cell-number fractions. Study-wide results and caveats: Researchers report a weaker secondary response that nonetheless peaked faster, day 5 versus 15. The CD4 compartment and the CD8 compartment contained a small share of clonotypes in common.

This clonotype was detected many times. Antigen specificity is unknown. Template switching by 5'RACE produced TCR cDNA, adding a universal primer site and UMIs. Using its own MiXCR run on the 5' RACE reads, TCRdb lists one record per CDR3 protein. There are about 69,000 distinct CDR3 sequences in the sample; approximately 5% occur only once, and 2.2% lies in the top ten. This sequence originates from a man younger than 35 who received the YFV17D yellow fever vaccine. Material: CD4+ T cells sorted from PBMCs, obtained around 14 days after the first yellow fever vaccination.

CDR3 coding DNA: TGTGCCAGCAGCTTGTTTGAGGAGCAGTTCTTC. It codes for CASSLFEEQFF. The chain recombines TRBV5-4 with TRBJ2-1; D unclear. Germline V gene data show CDR1 as SGHNT and CDR2 as YYREEE (reference sequence). The V gene lost 1 base and the J gene lost 10 bases, with 6 bases spanning the gap. The CDR3 length is 11 residues.